The 11 T cell receptor beta chains reported below all come from one sample, sequenced in a study of blood T cell repertoires in COVID-19. The repertoire was sequenced with immunoSEQ multiplex PCR; TCRdb's copy has only in-frame clones and lacks some. The sample shows roughly 200,000 clones, approximately 80% of them seen only once. The sequenced sample was peripheral blood. The source is a woman aged 80 or older with COVID-19, enrolled during active disease.

The J gene is TRBJ1-5, the V gene TRBV19, with TRBD1 matching 7 bases. The V gene end was trimmed by 3 bases and the J gene end by 4 bases; junction bases not matched to a gene: 9. In germline, CDR1 is LNHDA, CDR2 SQIVND (reference sequence). The CDR3 length is 16 residues. The CDR3 sequence: CASSIGAGGLNQPQHF. The CDR3 nucleotides read TGTGCCAGTAGTATCGGTGCAGGGGGACTTAATCAGCCCCAGCATTTT.

In nucleotides, the CDR3 is TGTGCCAGCATTAGCGCTTATAATTCACCCCTCCACTTT. Its protein product is CASISAYNSPLHF. This chain uses TRBV6-5 with TRBJ1-6, with unresolved D. The CDR3 contains 13 residues. Deletions cut 7 bases from V and 4 bases from J, with 8 bases between. Germline V gene lookup returns CDR1 MNHEY and CDR2 SVGAGI.

V gene TRBV25-1 combines with J gene TRBJ2-1; D gene uncertain. Trimming cost V 1 base and J 9 bases, with 13 bases left between them. The CDR3 has 14 residues. Germline CDR1 and CDR2: MGHDK and SYGVNS. This CDR3 is CASSELLAPGEQFF. The DNA of the CDR3 is TGTGCCAGCAGTGAATTATTAGCCCCTGGTGAGCAGTTCTTC. The variable domain in full, with the rest retrieved from reference TRBV25-1 and TRBJ2-1, is EADIYQTPRYLVIGTGKKITLECSQTMGHDKMYWYQQDPGMELHLIHYSYGVNSTEKGDLSSESTVSRIRTEHFPLTLESARPSHTSQYLCASSELLAPGEQFFGPGTRLTVL.

V is TRBV5-1 and J is TRBJ2-5, with 11 bases aligning to TRBD1. Unmatched junction bases numbered 5, after V lost 0 bases and J lost 7 bases. The CDR3 is made up of 15 amino acids. Germline CDR1 reads SGHRS; CDR2 reads YFSETQ. The CDR3 protein is CASSLDPGQGVTQYF. The CDR3 DNA reads as TGCGCCAGCAGCTTGGACCCGGGACAGGGGGTGACCCAGTACTTC. The full variable domain, completed using reference TRBV5-1 and TRBJ2-5, is KAGVTQTPRYLIKTRGQQVTLSCSPISGHRSVSWYQQTPGQGLQFLFEYFSETQRNKGNFPGRFSGRQFSNSRSEMNVSTLELGDSALYLCASSLDPGQGVTQYFGPGTRLLVL.

The chain carries TRBV27 and TRBJ1-2; 9 bases are shared with TRBD1. The CDR3 totals 15 residues. V lost 3 bases and J lost 2; bases outside the gene matches: 4. Germline loops: CDR1 MNHEY, CDR2 SMNVEV (reference sequence). CDR3 sequence reads: CASSFGTGPNYGYTF. The DNA for the CDR3 is TGTGCCAGCAGTTTTGGGACAGGGCCCAACTATGGCTACACCTTC.

The J gene is TRBJ2-2, the V gene TRBV14; maybe TRBD2 (6 bases). The CDR3 has 16 amino acids. Germline V gene sequence: CDR1 SGHDN, CDR2 FVKESK. V lost 2 bases and J lost 6, with 16 bases in between. CDR3 DNA sequence: TGTGCCAGCAGCCAACGAAAAGCGGCGGGGCCCGGGGAGCTGTTTTTT. As protein: CASSQRKAAGPGELFF. The variable domain in full, completed from reference TRBV14 and TRBJ2-2, reads EAGVTQFPSHSVIEKGQTVTLRCDPISGHDNLYWYRRVMGKEIKFLLHFVKESKQDESGMPNNRFLAERTGGTYSTLKVQPAELEDSGVYFCASSQRKAAGPGELFFGEGSRLTVL.

This chain connects TRBV7-9 to TRBJ1-2, with no clear D. Trimming left V 4 bases short and J 4 bases short, with 13 bases between. Germline V lookup: CDR1 SEHNR, CDR2 FQNEAQ (reference sequence). This CDR3 spans 14 amino acids. CDR3 sequence reads: CASSSFAVAYGYTF. The CDR3 nucleotides read TGTGCCAGCAGCTCGTTTGCAGTGGCCTATGGCTACACCTTC.

The CDR3 DNA follows: TGTGCCAGCAGTGAAGGGGGGCGCGATTATGAAAAACTGTTTTTT. The encoded protein is CASSEGGRDYEKLFF. The chain is built from TRBV2 and TRBJ1-4; TRBD1 is a possible D gene (6 bases). The CDR3 sequence is 15 residues long. Looked up from germline, CDR1 is SNHLY and CDR2 is FYNNEI. The V and J ends lost 1 base and 6 bases respectively, with 12 bases between them.

The chain uses TRBV28 and TRBJ1-2, with TRBD1 as a possible D gene (5 bases). Trimming pared 6 bases from V and 5 bases from J, leaving 16 bases between. The CDR3 is 14 amino acids. Germline assignment: CDR1 MDHEN and CDR2 SYDVKM. This CDR3 is CASRPSSPGYGYTF. In DNA, the CDR3 is TGTGCCAGCAGGCCATCTTCCCCAGGGTATGGCTACACCTTC.

Details on this clone: The same CDR3 can be traced to other DNA sequences in this sample. This chain connects TRBV7-2 to TRBJ1-1; tentative D call: TRBD1 (6 bases). The length of the CDR3 is 14 residues. Looked up from germline, CDR1 is SGHTA and CDR2 is FQGNSA. V lost 4 bases and J lost 2, with 11 bases in between. CDR3 sequence: CASSSSGVNTEAFF. The CDR3 DNA sequence: TGTGCCAGCAGCTCCTCAGGGGTCAACACTGAAGCTTTCTTT. The full variable domain, completed using reference TRBV7-2 and TRBJ1-1, is GAGVSQSPSNKVTEKGKDVELRCDPISGHTALYWYRQSLGQGLEFLIYFQGNSAPDKSGLPSDRFSAERTGGSVSTLTIQRTQQEDSAVYLCASSSSGVNTEAFFGQGTRLTVV.

Here the CDR3 reads CASSQDLTGTQYF. In DNA, the CDR3 is TGTGCCAGCAGCCAAGACTTAACGGGGACCCAGTACTTC. The rearrangement links TRBV3-1 (or the pseudogene TRBV3-2) to TRBJ2-5; no firm D call. V was cut by 0 bases and J by 7 bases, with 9 bases left in between. The CDR3 has 13 amino acids. The germline CDR1 and CDR2 sequences are LGHDT and YNNKEL (reference sequence).